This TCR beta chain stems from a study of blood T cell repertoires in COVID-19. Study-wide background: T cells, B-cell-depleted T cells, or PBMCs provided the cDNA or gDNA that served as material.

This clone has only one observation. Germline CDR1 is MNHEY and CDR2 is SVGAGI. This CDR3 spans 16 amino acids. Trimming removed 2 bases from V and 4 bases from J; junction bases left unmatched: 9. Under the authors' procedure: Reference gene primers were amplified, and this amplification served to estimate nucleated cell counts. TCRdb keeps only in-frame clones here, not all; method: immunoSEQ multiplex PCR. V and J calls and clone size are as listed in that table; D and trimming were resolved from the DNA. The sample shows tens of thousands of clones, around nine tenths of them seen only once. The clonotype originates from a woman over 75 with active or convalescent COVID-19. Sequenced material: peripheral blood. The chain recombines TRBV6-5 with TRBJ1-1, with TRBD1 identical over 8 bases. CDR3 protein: CASSYHQVQGVTEAFF. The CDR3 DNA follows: TGTGCCAGCAGTTACCACCAGGTACAGGGGGTCACTGAAGCTTTCTTT.